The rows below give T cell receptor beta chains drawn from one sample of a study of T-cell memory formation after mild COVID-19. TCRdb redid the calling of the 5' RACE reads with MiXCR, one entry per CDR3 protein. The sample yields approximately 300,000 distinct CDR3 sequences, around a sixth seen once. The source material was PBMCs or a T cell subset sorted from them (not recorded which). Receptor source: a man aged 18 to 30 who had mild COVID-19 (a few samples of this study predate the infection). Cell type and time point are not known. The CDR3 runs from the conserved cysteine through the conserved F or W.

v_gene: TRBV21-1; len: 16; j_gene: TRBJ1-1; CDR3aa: CASNPEWEQARTEAFF
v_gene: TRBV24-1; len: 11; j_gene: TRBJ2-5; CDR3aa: CATSEAETQYF
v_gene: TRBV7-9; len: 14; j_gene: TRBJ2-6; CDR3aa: CASSPQPGANVLTF
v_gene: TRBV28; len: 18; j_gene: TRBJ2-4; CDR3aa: CASSSLDRAPVAKNIQYF
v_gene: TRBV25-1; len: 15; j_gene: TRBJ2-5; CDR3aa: CASARGQSYQETQYF
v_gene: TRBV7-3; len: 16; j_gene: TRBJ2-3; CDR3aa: CASSPRVSGGQQAQYF
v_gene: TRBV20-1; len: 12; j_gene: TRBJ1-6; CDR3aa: CSARGPNSPLHF
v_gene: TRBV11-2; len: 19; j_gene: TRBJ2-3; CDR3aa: CASSKTYVGTDTHTDTQYF
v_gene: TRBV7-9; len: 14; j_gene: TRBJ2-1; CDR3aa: CASSLIQGSDEQFF
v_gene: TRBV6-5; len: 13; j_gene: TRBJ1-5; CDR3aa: CASSSQFWQPQHF
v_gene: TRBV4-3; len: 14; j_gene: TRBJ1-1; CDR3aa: CASSQDTVDRVAFF
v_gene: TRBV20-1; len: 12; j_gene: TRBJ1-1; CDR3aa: CSARVQGSEAFF
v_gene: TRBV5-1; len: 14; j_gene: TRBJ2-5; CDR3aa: CASSFRTGQETQYF
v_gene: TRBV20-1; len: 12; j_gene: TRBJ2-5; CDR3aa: CSARGVRETQYF
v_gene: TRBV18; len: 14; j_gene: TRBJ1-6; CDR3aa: CASSSGQGGSPLHF
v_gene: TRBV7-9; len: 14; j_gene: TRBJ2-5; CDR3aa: CASSSGATRETQYF
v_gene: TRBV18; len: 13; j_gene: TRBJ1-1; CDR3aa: CASSPRGRSEAFF
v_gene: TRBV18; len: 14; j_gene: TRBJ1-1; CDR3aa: CASSPSAQVAEAFF